This passage covers 20 T cell receptor beta chains from one sample sequenced in a study of T-cell reconstitution after alpha-beta-depleted transplantation in children. Using unique molecular identifiers, the investigators prepared the TCRbeta library. Using its own MiXCR run on the PCR reads, TCRdb lists one record per CDR3 protein. This sample has 250,000 to 400,000 distinct CDR3 sequences, with 23% found just once. Sequencing used PBMCs, mostly from graft donor cells, obtained 180 days after TCRalphabeta/CD19-depleted stem cell transplant. These receptors were taken from a male patient between 10 and 17 years old who had a stem cell transplant for acute lymphoblastic leukemia, so the T cells may come from the graft donor.

The J gene is TRBJ2-5, the V gene TRBV7-3; D possibly corresponds to TRBD1 (6 bases). Looked up from germline, CDR1 is SGHTA and CDR2 is FQGTGA. V was clipped by 0 bases and J by 0 bases, with 8 bases between them. This CDR3 spans 15 amino acids. The CDR3 loop is CASSLTSGDQETQYF. CDR3 DNA: TGTGCCAGCAGCTTAACGTCAGGGGACCAAGAGACCCAGTACTTC.

Only a few counts were recorded for this clonotype. The CDR3 protein is CASSPKALNTEAFF. The CDR3 nucleotides read TGTGCCAGCAGCCCTAAGGCATTGAACACTGAAGCTTTCTTT. The rearrangement links TRBV7-8 to TRBJ1-1; D is uncertain. The CDR3 loop spans 14 amino acids. In germline, CDR1 is SGHVS, CDR2 FQNEAQ. With 5 bases removed from V and 0 bases from J, the gap between germline ends came to 10 bases.

This chain connects TRBV20-1 to TRBJ2-3, with D uncertain. The CDR3 runs 12 residues. Trimming left V 6 bases short and J 10 bases short, with 17 bases between. From germline, CDR1 is DFQATT and CDR2 SNEGSKA (reference sequence). DNA of the CDR3: TGCAGTGCAATACCAAGGGTAACCCCGCAGTATTTT. Translating gives CSAIPRVTPQYF.

In this sample, this clonotype turned up a few times. This chain links TRBV4-2 with TRBJ2-1, with 7 bases identical to TRBD2. The CDR3 covers 16 residues. V dropped 4 bases and J dropped 2; count of bases not matched to a gene: 8. From germline, CDR1 is LGHNA and CDR2 YNFKEQ. The CDR3 nucleotides are TGTGCCAGCAGCCTCCACCCGGGGAGGGCCTACAATGAGCAGTTCTTC. This gives the protein CASSLHPGRAYNEQFF.

The chain carries TRBV14 and TRBJ2-7; the match to TRBD2 covers 7 bases. V shed 4 bases, J shed 4 bases, and the junction held 7 bases outside the gene matches. This CDR3 has 14 residues. Germline CDR1 reads SGHDN; CDR2 reads FVKESK. CDR3 loop: CASSRSGGSYEQYF. As DNA, the CDR3 is TGTGCCAGCAGCCGGTCTGGCGGGAGTTACGAGCAGTACTTC.

V usage is TRBV5-1 and J usage is TRBJ2-1; D not resolved. Between the trimmed V and J ends, which lost 4 bases and 6 bases, there was a span of 26 bases. This CDR3 is 18 amino acids long. Germline CDR1 and CDR2: SGHRS and YFSETQ. The CDR3 is CASSPPISVDIWGNEQFF. The CDR3, as DNA: TGCGCCAGCAGCCCACCGATAAGCGTTGATATTTGGGGCAATGAGCAGTTCTTC.

This clonotype came up a few times. The V gene is TRBV5-5, the J gene TRBJ2-4; TRBD2 agrees at 7 bases. The junction had 7 bases not matched to a gene; V was cut back by 3 bases and J by 7 bases. Germline lookup yields CDR1 SGHKS and CDR2 YYEKEE (reference sequence). CDR3 size: 14 residues. The CDR3 nucleotides are TGTGCCAGCAGCTCAATTCAGGGAGGGAACATTCAGTACTTC. As protein: CASSSIQGGNIQYF.

This clonotype was recorded a few times. The chain carries TRBV20-1 and TRBJ1-3, with D possibly matching TRBD1 (5 bases). V shed 1 base and J shed 0 bases, with 16 bases lying between them. Germline CDR1 DFQATT, CDR2 SNEGSKA (reference sequence). The CDR3 loop spans 17 amino acids. CDR3 residues: CSARGVAGPASGNTIYF. The CDR3 DNA reads TGCAGTGCTAGAGGAGTGGCGGGGCCGGCCTCTGGAAACACCATATATTTT.

This clonotype occurred a few times. The chain couples TRBV11-2 to TRBJ2-1, with 9 bases lining up with TRBD2. The CDR3 has 17 residues. V trimming: 1 base; J trimming: 6 bases; junction bases outside the gene matches: 10. The germline V gene has CDR1 SGHAT and CDR2 FQNNGV. CDR3 in amino acids: CASSLVFSGRRLNEQFF. The CDR3 DNA follows: TGTGCCAGCAGCTTAGTCTTTAGCGGGAGACGTCTCAATGAGCAGTTCTTC.

CDR3 residues: CASSLGQGANSPLHF. DNA of the CDR3: TGTGCCAGCAGCTTGGGTCAGGGGGCTAATTCACCCCTCCACTTT. The gene calls are TRBV5-4 and TRBJ1-6; 8 bases are shared with TRBD1. Germline CDR1 and CDR2: SGHNT and YYREEE (reference sequence). The ends lost 0 bases at V and 6 bases at J; junction bases unmatched: 2. This CDR3 contains 15 residues.

This clonotype has just a few counts. Here the CDR3 DNA reads TGTGCCAGCAGCCAAGAAGAAAACTTTGGGGGACTGAGCTCCTACGAGCAGTACTTC. It codes for CASSQEENFGGLSSYEQYF. This chain joins TRBV4-2 and TRBJ2-7; TRBD2 is a possible D gene (6 bases). Trimming removed 0 bases at V and 0 bases at J, with 21 bases between. Germline lookup yields CDR1 LGHNA and CDR2 YNFKEQ. The CDR3 covers 19 residues.

This chain connects TRBV15 to TRBJ1-2; 7 bases map to TRBD1. The germline V gene encodes CDR1 LNHNV and CDR2 YYDKDF (reference sequence). The V and J ends lost 3 bases and 4 bases, in that order; junction bases with no gene match: 2. This CDR3 spans 13 amino acids. This chain's CDR3 is CATSRTGSYGYTF. The CDR3 DNA reads TGTGCCACCAGCAGGACAGGGTCCTATGGCTACACCTTC.

This chain joins TRBV14 and TRBJ2-7; weak D call: TRBD1 (6 bases). The germline gives CDR1 SGHDN, CDR2 FVKESK. This CDR3 has 15 residues. V dropped 0 bases and J dropped 3 bases, with 12 bases sitting between them. In nucleotides, the CDR3 is TGTGCCAGCAGCCAAGACTGGACAGTCGGCTACGAGCAGTACTTC. Translating it yields CASSQDWTVGYEQYF.

The chain uses TRBV7-2 and TRBJ2-1; possibly TRBD1 or TRBD2 for D (5 bases each). The germline V gene encodes CDR1 SGHTA and CDR2 FQGNSA. This CDR3 region has 15 residues. With 5 bases removed from V and 4 bases from J, the gap between germline ends came to 15 bases. The DNA of the CDR3 is TGTGCCAGCAGCCGGGACCCCTGGCGGTACAATGAGCAGTTCTTC. Translated: CASSRDPWRYNEQFF.

In its sample, this clonotype was seen a few times. The chain employs TRBV12-3 or TRBV12-4 and TRBJ2-4; D may be TRBD2 (7 bases). The V end lost 6 bases, the J end lost 9 bases, and 21 bases lay between the germline ends. The CDR3 length is 15 residues. CDR3 sequence: CASSLGSPGGLIQYF. The CDR3 nucleotides are TGTGCCAGCAGCCTTGGGTCTCCCGGGGGGCTCATTCAGTACTTC.

There are a few counts of this clonotype. The V gene is TRBV20-1, the J gene TRBJ2-5, with 8 bases identical to TRBD2. The ends lost 6 bases at V and 6 bases at J; junction bases unmatched: 9. The CDR3 covers 13 residues. The germline V gene has CDR1 DFQATT and CDR2 SNEGSKA (reference sequence). In DNA form, the CDR3 reads TGCAGTGCCCGTAGCGGGATAGGAAAGACCCAGTACTTC. Its translation is CSARSGIGKTQYF.

V usage is TRBV11-2 and J usage is TRBJ2-7; TRBD2 matches 8 bases. CDR3 length: 16 residues. Germline loops: CDR1 SGHAT, CDR2 FQNNGV. Losses at the gene ends were 4 bases for V and 4 bases for J; bases not matched to a gene: 12. The CDR3 is CASSSVRGLGIYEQYF. As DNA, the CDR3 is TGTGCCAGCAGCTCCGTCAGGGGACTAGGAATTTACGAGCAGTACTTC.

The gene calls are TRBV27 and TRBJ2-7, with no clear D. The germline gives CDR1 MNHEY, CDR2 SMNVEV (reference sequence). The CDR3 has 13 residues. The ends were cut back, 2 bases at V and 4 bases at J, with 9 bases in the middle. CDR3 protein: CASSLTHLYEQYF. CDR3 coding DNA: TGTGCCAGCAGTTTAACCCACCTTTACGAGCAGTACTTC.

The gene calls are TRBV10-3 and TRBJ2-2, with D unresolved. Trimming removed 11 bases at V and 1 base at J, with 14 bases between. The CDR3 totals 14 residues. The germline V gene has CDR1 ENHRY and CDR2 SYGVKD. CDR3 residues: CAVRGRGNTGELFF. The CDR3, as DNA: TGTGCCGTCCGTGGGCGAGGGAACACCGGGGAGCTGTTTTTT.

The chain joins TRBV7-8 to TRBJ2-1; D unresolved. The CDR3 totals 15 residues. V lost 2 bases to trimming and J lost 1 base, with 9 bases between them. Germline V gene lookup returns CDR1 SGHVS and CDR2 FQNEAQ. CDR3 coding DNA: TGTGCCAGCAGCTTATTTGGCCAGTCCTACAATGAGCAGTTCTTC. Translated, it gives CASSLFGQSYNEQFF.